This T cell receptor (beta chain) is drawn from a study of shared clonotypes between healthy human individuals. Trimming took 5 bases from V and 5 from J; bases not matched to a gene: 4. CDR3 size: 16 residues. Germline V gene lookup returns CDR1 SEHNR and CDR2 FQNEAQ (reference sequence). Measured with immunoSEQ multiplex PCR; TCRdb has only the in-frame clones, and not every one. Of fewer than 550,000 clones in the sample, over 75% are singletons; the top ten hold about an eighth. Sequencing was performed on PBMCs. The chain couples TRBV7-9 to TRBJ2-2; TRBD2 aligns across 14 bases. The clonotype comes from a woman in her 40s in good health. Some clones in this sample may be carry-over from other donors' samples. The CDR3 spells CASSQGLAGGTGELFF. Here the CDR3 DNA reads TGTGCCAGCAGCCAAGGACTAGCGGGAGGAACCGGGGAGCTGTTTTTT.